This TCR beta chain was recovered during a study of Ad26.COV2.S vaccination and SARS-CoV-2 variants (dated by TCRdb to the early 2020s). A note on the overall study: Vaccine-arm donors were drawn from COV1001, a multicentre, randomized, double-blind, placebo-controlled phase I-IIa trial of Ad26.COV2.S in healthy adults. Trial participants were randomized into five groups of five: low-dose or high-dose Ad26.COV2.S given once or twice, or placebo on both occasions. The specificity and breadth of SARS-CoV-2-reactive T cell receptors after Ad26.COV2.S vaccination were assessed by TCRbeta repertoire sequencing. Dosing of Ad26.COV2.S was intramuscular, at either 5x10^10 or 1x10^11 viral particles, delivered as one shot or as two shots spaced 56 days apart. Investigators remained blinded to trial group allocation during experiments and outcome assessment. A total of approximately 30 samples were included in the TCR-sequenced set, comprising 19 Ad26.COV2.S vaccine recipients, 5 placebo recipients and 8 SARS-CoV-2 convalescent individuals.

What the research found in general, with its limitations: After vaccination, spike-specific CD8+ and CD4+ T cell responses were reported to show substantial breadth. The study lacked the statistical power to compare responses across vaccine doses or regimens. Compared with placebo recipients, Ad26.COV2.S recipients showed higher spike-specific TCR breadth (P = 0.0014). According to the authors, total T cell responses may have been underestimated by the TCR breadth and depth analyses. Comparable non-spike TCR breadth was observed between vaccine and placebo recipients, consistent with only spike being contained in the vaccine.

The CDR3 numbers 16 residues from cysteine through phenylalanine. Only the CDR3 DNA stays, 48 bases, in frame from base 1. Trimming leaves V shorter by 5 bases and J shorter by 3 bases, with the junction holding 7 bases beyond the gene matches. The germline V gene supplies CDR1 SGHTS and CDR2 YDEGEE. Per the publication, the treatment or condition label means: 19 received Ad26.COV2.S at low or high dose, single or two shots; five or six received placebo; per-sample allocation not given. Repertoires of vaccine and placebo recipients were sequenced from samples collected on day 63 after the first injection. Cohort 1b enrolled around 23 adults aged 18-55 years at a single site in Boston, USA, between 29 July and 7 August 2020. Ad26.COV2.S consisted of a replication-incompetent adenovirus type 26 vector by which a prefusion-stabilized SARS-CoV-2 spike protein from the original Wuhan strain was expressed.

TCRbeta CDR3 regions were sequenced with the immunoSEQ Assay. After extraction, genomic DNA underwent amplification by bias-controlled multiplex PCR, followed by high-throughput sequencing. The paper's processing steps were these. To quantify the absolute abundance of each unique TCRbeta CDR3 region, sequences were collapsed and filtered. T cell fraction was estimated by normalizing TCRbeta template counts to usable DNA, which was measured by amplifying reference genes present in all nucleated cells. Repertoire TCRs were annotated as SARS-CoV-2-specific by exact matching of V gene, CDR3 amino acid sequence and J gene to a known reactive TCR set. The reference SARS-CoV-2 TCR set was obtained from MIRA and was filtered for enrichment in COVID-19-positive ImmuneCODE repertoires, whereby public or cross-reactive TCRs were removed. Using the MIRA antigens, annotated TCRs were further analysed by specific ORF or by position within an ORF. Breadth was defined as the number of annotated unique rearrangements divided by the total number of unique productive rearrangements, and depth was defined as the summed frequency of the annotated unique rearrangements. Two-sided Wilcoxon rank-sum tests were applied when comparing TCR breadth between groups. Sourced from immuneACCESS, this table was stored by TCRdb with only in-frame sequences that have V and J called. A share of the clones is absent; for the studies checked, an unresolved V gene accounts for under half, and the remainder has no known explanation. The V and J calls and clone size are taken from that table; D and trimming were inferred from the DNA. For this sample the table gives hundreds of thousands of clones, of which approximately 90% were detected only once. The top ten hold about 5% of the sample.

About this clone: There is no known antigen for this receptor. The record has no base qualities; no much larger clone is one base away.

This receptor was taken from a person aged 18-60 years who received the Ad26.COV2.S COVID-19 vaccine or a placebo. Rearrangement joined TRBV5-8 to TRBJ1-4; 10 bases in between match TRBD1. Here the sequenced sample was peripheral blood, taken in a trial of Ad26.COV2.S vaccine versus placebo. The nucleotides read TGTGCCAGCAGGACCGGGACAGGGGCACCTAATGAAAAACTGTTTTTT. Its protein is CASRTGTGAPNEKLFF.